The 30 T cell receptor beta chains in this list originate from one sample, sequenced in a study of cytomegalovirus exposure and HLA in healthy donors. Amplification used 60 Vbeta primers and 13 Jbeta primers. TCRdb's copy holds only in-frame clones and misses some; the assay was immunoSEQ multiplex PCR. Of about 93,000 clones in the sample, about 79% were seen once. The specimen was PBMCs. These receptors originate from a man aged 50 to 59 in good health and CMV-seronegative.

The CDR3 nucleotides are TGTGCCAGTAGTATTGGGCAGGGGACCGAGCAGTACTTC. It translates to CASSIGQGTEQYF. The chain employs TRBV19 and TRBJ2-7; the D gene is possibly TRBD1 (6 bases). Germline values: CDR1 LNHDA, CDR2 SQIVND (reference sequence). V lost 3 bases, J lost 6 bases, and 12 bases lay in between. CDR3 length equals 13 residues.

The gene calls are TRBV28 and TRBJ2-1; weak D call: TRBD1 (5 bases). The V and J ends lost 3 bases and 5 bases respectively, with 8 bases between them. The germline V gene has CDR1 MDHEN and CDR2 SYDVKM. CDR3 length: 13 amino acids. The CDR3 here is CASSFRGNNEQFF. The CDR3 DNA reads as TGTGCCAGCAGTTTTAGGGGTAACAATGAGCAGTTCTTC.

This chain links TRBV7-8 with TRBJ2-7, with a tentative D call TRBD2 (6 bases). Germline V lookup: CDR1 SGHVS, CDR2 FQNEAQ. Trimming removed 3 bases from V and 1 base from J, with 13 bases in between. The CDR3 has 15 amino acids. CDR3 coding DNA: TGTGCCAGCAGCTTCGGAGGGCTCGGATCCTACGAGCAGTACTTC. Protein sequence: CASSFGGLGSYEQYF.

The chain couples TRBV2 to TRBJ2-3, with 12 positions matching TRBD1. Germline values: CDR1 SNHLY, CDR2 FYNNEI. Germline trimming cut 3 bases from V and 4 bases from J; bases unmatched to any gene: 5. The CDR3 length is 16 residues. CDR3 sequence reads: CASSEGQGAGADTQYF. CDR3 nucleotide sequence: TGTGCCAGCAGTGAGGGACAGGGGGCCGGTGCAGATACGCAGTATTTT.

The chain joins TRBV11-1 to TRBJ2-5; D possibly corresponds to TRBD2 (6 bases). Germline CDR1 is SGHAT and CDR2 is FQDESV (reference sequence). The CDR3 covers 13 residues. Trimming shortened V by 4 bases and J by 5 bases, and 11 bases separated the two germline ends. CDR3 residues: CASSSGVRETQYF. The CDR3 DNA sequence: TGTGCCAGCAGCTCGGGAGTAAGGGAGACCCAGTACTTC.

In DNA form, the CDR3 reads TGTGCCAGCAGTTTAACACAAGTATTTGAGGGTGGCTACACCTTC. Its translation is CASSLTQVFEGGYTF. The chain is built from TRBV28 and TRBJ1-2, with D unclear. Germline CDR1 MDHEN, CDR2 SYDVKM. The CDR3 is 15 residues long. Trimming left V 2 bases short and J 7 bases short, with 17 bases between.

The CDR3 loop is CSAGMGDSAQHF. The CDR3 coding sequence is TGCAGCGCCGGCATGGGGGACAGTGCCCAGCATTTT. This chain connects TRBV29-1 to TRBJ1-5; 7 bases map to TRBD1. V dropped 7 bases and J dropped 11; count of bases not matched to a gene: 11. The CDR3 extends over 12 amino acids. CDR1 SQVTM and CDR2 ANQGSEA come from the germline V gene. Combining the CDR3 with reference TRBV29-1 and TRBJ1-5 gives the whole variable domain SAVISQKPSRDICQRGTSLTIQCQVDSQVTMMFWYRQQPGQSLTLIATANQGSEATYESGFVIDKFPISRPNLTFSTLTVSNMSPEDSSIYLCSAGMGDSAQHFGDGTRLSIL.

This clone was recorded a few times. The CDR3 loop reads CASSSPGRDPDTQYF. The CDR3 DNA reads TGTGCCAGCAGTTCCCCGGGCAGGGATCCAGATACGCAGTATTTT. The chain carries TRBV28 and TRBJ2-3; the D gene is possibly TRBD1 (5 bases). The germline gives CDR1 MDHEN, CDR2 SYDVKM. Trimming shortened V by 4 bases and J by 4 bases, and 15 bases separated the two germline ends. The CDR3 runs 15 residues.

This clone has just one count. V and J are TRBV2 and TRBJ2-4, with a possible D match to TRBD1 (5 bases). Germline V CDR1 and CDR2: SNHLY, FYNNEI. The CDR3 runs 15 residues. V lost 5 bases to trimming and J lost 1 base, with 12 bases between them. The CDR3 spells CASSWSWGAKNIQYF. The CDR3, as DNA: TGTGCCAGCAGTTGGAGTTGGGGCGCCAAAAACATTCAGTACTTC. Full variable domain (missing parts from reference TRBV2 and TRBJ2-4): EPEVTQTPSHQVTQMGQEVILRCVPISNHLYFYWYRQILGQKVEFLVSFYNNEISEKSEIFDDQFSVERPDGSNFTLKIRSTKLEDSAMYFCASSWSWGAKNIQYFGAGTRLSVL.

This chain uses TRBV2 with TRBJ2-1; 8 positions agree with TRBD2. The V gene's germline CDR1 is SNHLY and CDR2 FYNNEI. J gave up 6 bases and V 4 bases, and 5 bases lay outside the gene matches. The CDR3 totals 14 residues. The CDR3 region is CASSGTSSLNEQFF. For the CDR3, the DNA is TGTGCCAGCAGTGGGACTAGCAGTCTCAATGAGCAGTTCTTC. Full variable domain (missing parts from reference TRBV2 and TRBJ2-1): EPEVTQTPSHQVTQMGQEVILRCVPISNHLYFYWYRQILGQKVEFLVSFYNNEISEKSEIFDDQFSVERPDGSNFTLKIRSTKLEDSAMYFCASSGTSSLNEQFFGPGTRLTVL.

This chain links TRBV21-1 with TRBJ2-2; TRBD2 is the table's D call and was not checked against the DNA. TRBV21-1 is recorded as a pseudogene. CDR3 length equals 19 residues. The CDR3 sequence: CASSKDCTSGRQNTGELFF. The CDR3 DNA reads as TGTGCCAGCAGCAAAGATTGTACTAGCGGGAGGCAGAACACCGGGGAGCTGTTTTTT.

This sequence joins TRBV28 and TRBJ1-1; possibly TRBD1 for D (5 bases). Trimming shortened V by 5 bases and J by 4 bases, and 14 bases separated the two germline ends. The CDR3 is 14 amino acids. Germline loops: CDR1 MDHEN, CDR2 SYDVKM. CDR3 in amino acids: CASSVTARGTEAFF. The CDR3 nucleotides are TGTGCCAGCAGTGTGACAGCGCGCGGCACTGAAGCTTTCTTT. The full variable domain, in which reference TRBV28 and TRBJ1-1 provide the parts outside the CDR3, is DVKVTQSSRYLVKRTGEKVFLECVQDMDHENMFWYRQDPGLGLRLIYFSYDVKMKEKGDIPEGYSVSREKKERFSLILESASTNQTSMYLCASSVTARGTEAFFGQGTRLTVV.

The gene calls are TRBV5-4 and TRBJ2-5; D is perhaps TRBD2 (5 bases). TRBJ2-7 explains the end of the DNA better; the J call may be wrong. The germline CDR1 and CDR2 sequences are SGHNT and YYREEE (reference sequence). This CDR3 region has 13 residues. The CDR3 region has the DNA TGTGCCAGCAGTCCCGGAGGCAACTACGAGCAGTACTTC. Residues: CASSPGGNYEQYF.

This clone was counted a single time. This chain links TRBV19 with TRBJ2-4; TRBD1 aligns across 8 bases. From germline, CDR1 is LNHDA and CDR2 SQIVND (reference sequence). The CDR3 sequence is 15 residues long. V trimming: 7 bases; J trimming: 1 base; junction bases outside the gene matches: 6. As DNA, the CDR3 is TGTGCCAGTACCCTGGACAGGGCTGCCAAAAACATTCAGTACTTC. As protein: CASTLDRAAKNIQYF.

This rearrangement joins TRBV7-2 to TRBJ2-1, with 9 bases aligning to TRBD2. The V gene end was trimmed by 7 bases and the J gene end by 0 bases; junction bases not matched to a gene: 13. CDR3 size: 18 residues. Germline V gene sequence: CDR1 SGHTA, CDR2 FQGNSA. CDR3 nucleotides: TGTGCCAGCAATTCGGGGGGGCTAGCGGGAAGCTCCTACAATGAGCAGTTCTTC. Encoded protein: CASNSGGLAGSSYNEQFF.

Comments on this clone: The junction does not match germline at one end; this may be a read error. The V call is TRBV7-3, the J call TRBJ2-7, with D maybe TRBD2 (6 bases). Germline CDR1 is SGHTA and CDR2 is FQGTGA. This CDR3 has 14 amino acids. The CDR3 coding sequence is TGTGCCAGCAGCTCGCTGGAGGGCCCTATCGAGGTGGACTTC. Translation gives CASSSLEGPIEVDF.

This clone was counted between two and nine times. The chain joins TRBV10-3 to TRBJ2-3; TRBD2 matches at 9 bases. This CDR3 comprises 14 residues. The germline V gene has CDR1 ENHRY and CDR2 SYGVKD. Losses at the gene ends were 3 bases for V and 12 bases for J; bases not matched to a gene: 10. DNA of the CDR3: TGTGCCATCAGTGATCCCGGGACTAGCCTCCGCCAGTATTTT. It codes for CAISDPGTSLRQYF.

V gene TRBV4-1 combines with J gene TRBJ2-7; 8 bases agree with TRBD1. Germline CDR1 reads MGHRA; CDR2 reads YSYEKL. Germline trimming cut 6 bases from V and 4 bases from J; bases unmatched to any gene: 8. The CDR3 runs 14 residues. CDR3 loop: CASSPGTGLYEQYF. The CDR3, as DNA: TGCGCCAGCAGTCCTGGGACAGGCCTATACGAGCAGTACTTC.

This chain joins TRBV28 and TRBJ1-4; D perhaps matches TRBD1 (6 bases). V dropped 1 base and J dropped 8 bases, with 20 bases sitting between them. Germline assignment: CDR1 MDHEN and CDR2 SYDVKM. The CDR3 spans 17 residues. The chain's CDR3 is CASSLYISGTPNEKLFF. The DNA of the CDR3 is TGTGCCAGCAGTTTATATATATCCGGGACACCCAACGAAAAACTGTTTTTT.

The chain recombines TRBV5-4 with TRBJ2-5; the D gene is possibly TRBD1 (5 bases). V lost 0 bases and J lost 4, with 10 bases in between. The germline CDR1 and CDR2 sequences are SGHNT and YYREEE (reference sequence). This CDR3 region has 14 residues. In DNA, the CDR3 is TGTGCCAGCAGCTTGGCAGGGATGAGAGAGACCCAGTACTTC. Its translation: CASSLAGMRETQYF.

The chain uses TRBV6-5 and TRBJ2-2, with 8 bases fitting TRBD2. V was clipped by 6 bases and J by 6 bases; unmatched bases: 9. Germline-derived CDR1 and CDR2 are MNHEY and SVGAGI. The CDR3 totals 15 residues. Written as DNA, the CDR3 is TGTGCCAGCAGCCGGGGACTAGAAGGGCCCGGGGAGCTGTTTTTT. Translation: CASSRGLEGPGELFF.

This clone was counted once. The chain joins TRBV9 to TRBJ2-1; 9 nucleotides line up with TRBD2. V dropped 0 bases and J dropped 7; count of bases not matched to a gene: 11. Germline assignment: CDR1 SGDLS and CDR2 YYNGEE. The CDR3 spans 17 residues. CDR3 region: CASSVALAGPTGNEQFF. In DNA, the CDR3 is TGTGCCAGCAGCGTAGCTCTAGCGGGACCTACGGGAAATGAGCAGTTCTTC.

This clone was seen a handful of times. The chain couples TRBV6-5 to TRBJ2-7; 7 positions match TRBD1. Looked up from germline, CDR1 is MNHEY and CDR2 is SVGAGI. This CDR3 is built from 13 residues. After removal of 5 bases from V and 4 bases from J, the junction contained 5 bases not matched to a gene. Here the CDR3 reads CASSRDSQYEQYF. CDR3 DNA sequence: TGTGCCAGCAGTAGGGACAGCCAATACGAGCAGTACTTC.

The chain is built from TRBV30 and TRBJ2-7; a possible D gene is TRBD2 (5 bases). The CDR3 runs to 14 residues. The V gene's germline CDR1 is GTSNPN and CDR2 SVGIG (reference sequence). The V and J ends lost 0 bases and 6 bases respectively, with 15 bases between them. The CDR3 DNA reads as TGTGCCTGGAGTGTAGGAGCGGCATTTAGCGAGCAGTACTTC. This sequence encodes CAWSVGAAFSEQYF.

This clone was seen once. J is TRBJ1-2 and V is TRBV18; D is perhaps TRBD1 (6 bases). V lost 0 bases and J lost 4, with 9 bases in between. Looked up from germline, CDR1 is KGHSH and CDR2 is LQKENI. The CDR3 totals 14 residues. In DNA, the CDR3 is TGTGCCAGCTCACCACCAGGCAGGGGCTATGGCTACACCTTC. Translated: CASSPPGRGYGYTF.

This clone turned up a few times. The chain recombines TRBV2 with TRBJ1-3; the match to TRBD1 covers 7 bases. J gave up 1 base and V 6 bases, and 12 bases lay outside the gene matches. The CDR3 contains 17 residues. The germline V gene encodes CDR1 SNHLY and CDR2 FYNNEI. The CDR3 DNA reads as TGTGCCAGCAGCCAACCGACAGGGATACGATCTGGAAACACCATATATTTT. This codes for CASSQPTGIRSGNTIYF.

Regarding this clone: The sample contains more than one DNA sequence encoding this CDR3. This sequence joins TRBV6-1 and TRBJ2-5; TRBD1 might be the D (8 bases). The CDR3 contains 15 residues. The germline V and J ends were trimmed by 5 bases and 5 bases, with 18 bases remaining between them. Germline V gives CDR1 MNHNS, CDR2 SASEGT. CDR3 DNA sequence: TGTGCCAGCAGTATTCACAGGGGGACTAAGGAGACCCAGTACTTC. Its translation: CASSIHRGTKETQYF.

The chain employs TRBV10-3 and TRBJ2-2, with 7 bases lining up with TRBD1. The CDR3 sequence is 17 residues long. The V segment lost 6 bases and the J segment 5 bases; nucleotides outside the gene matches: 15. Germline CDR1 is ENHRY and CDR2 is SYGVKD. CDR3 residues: CAISPIGDRVGTGELFF. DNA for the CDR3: TGTGCCATCAGCCCTATCGGAGACAGGGTTGGGACCGGGGAGCTGTTTTTT.

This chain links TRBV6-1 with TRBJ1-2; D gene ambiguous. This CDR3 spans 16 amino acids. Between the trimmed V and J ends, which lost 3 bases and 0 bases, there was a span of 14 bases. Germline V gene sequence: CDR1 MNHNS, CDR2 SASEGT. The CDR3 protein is CASSDRKNGANYGYTF. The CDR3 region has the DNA TGTGCCAGCAGTGACCGGAAGAACGGAGCTAACTATGGCTACACCTTC.

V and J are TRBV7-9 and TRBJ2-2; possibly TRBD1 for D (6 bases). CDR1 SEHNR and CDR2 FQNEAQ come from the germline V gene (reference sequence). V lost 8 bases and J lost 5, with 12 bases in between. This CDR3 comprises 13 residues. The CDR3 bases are TGTGCCAGCGGTCTCCAGGGGACCGGGGAGCTGTTTTTT. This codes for CASGLQGTGELFF.